These 12 T cell receptor beta chains originate from one sample sequenced in a study of graft-versus-host responses after intestinal transplantation. TCRdb keeps only in-frame clones here, not all; method: immunoSEQ multiplex PCR. The sample carries roughly 50,000 clones, 80% to 95% recorded once. Antigen specificity for these receptors is unknown. The sample consisted of unstimulated CD4+ T cells sorted from spleen or lymph node cells, taken before transplant. These receptors came from a human donor who was the organ donor for an intestinal transplant.

This chain joins TRBV28 and TRBJ1-5, with D hard to call. The CDR3 is made up of 14 amino acids. V was clipped by 3 bases and J by 3 bases, with 9 bases between them. Germline values: CDR1 MDHEN, CDR2 SYDVKM. The CDR3 DNA reads as TGTGCCAGCAGTTTGCCAGGCGCCAATCAGCCCCAGCATTTT. Translation: CASSLPGANQPQHF.

V usage is TRBV6-5 and J usage is TRBJ2-5; 11 bases line up with TRBD1. The end of the DNA fits TRBJ2-7 better, so the J call may be wrong. The V gene's germline CDR1 is MNHEY and CDR2 SVGAGI. The CDR3 sequence is 14 residues long. This CDR3 reads CASSPDRGRYEQYF. As DNA, the CDR3 is TGTGCCAGCAGCCCGGACAGGGGGCGATACGAGCAGTACTTC.

The V and J genes are TRBV6-5 and TRBJ2-2; the match to TRBD2 covers 7 bases. The CDR3 contains 13 residues. With 6 bases clipped from V and 7 bases from J, the junction kept 5 bases outside the gene matches. Germline V CDR1 and CDR2: MNHEY, SVGAGI. The CDR3 bases are TGTGCCAGCAGGCCGGGGGGTGGCGGGGAGCTGTTTTTT. It is translated as CASRPGGGGELFF.

V and J are TRBV29-1 and TRBJ2-7; 12 bases match TRBD1. V lost 6 bases to trimming and J lost 4 bases; unmatched junction nucleotides: 4. Germline V gene sequence: CDR1 SQVTM, CDR2 ANQGSEA. CDR3 length: 13 amino acids. The CDR3 spells CSVAGQGAYEQYF. CDR3 nucleotide sequence: TGCAGCGTGGCGGGACAGGGGGCTTACGAGCAGTACTTC.

A single count supports this clone. The rearrangement joins TRBV6-1 to TRBJ1-1; D uncertain. Germline assignment: CDR1 MNHNS and CDR2 SASEGT. Trimming took off 6 bases at V and 1 base at J, with 12 bases between the two ends. The CDR3 loop spans 14 amino acids. The CDR3 loop is CASRTDRWNTEAFF. The CDR3 region has the DNA TGTGCCAGCAGGACCGATCGATGGAACACTGAAGCTTTCTTT.

The chain joins TRBV2 to TRBJ2-1; D perhaps matches TRBD1 (5 bases). Trimming pared 7 bases from V and 7 bases from J, leaving 20 bases between. The CDR3 sequence is 15 residues long. CDR1 is SNHLY, CDR2 FYNNEI, per germline. The CDR3 loop reads CASTERRIPGNEQFF. CDR3 DNA: TGTGCCAGCACAGAAAGGCGGATCCCAGGGAATGAGCAGTTCTTC.

This clone was seen only once. The gene calls are TRBV15 and TRBJ2-1; D unresolved. CDR1 and CDR2 from the germline V gene are LNHNV and YYDKDF (reference sequence). The V end was cut by 1 base, the J end by 4 bases, with 5 bases between. The CDR3 loop spans 13 amino acids. CDR3 sequence (DNA): TGTGCCACCAGCAGAGCTGGGTACAATGAGCAGTTCTTC. It specifies CATSRAGYNEQFF.

The CDR3 region is CASSFMGGADTQYF. The DNA of the CDR3 is TGTGCCAGCAGCTTTATGGGAGGCGCAGATACGCAGTATTTT. The chain is built from TRBV11-2 and TRBJ2-3, with D maybe TRBD2 (6 bases). The length of the CDR3 is 14 residues. The ends were cut back, 3 bases at V and 4 bases at J, with 11 bases in the middle. Germline assignment: CDR1 SGHAT and CDR2 FQNNGV.

This clone was found once. In nucleotides, the CDR3 is TGTGCCAGCAGCCCTGAAGGGGGTGAGCAGTTCTTC. This gives the protein CASSPEGGEQFF. The J gene is TRBJ2-1, the V gene TRBV9, with a possible D match to TRBD1 (6 bases). The CDR3 loop spans 12 amino acids. V lost 4 bases and J 9 bases, leaving 11 bases between the germline ends. Germline V gene lookup returns CDR1 SGDLS and CDR2 YYNGEE.

This chain uses TRBV25-1 with TRBJ1-2; a possible D gene is TRBD1 (5 bases). Trimming pared 1 base from V and 5 bases from J, leaving 17 bases between. CDR1 and CDR2 from the germline V gene are MGHDK and SYGVNS. This CDR3 has 16 residues. The CDR3: CASSEWGTAFTYGYTF. The DNA for the CDR3 is TGTGCCAGCAGTGAATGGGGGACGGCCTTTACTTATGGCTACACCTTC.

A single count supports this clone. The CDR3 sequence: CASSEVVYNEQFF. CDR3 nucleotide sequence: TGTGCCAGCAGTGAAGTGGTCTACAATGAGCAGTTCTTC. The chain links TRBV6-5 to TRBJ2-1; D unclear. Germline V gives CDR1 MNHEY, CDR2 SVGAGI. The CDR3 consists of 13 residues. V was clipped by 5 bases and J by 3 bases, with 8 bases between them.

The J gene is TRBJ2-2, the V gene TRBV19; TRBD2 aligns across 8 bases. V lost 6 bases, J lost 1 base, and 7 bases stayed unmatched. The CDR3 is 16 amino acids. Germline V gene data show CDR1 as LNHDA and CDR2 as SQIVND (reference sequence). As DNA, the CDR3 is TGTGCCAGTAGAAAACGAGCGGGAGAGAACACCGGGGAGCTGTTTTTT. Translation gives CASRKRAGENTGELFF.